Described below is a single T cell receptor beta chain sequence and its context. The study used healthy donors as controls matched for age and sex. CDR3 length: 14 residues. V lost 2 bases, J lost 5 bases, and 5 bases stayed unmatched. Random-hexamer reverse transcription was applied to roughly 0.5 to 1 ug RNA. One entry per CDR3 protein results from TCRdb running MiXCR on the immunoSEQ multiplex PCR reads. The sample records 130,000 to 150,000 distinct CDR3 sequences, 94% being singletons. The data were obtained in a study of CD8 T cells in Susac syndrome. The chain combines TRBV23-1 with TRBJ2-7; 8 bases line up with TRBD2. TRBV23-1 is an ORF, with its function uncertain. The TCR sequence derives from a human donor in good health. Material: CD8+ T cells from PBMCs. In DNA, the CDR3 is TGCGCCAGCAGTCAACCGGGACTAGAGAACGAGCAGTACTTC. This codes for CASSQPGLENEQYF.